The rows below give T cell receptor beta chains drawn from one sample of a study of breast tumors, draining lymph nodes, adjacent tissues. TCRdb recomputed calls from the multiplex PCR reads with MiXCR, one row per CDR3 protein. The table records over 100,000 distinct CDR3 sequences, 20% to 25% of them present only once. The sequenced sample consisted of axillary lymph node tissue. The receptors come from a female donor with breast cancer. Some clones in this sample may be carry-over from other donors' samples. The CDR3 runs from the conserved cysteine through the conserved F or W. A D gene is named only where the DNA matches it firmly. Rows may omit the clone size; those that give it use once, few, many or a size class.

CDR3nt | CDR3aa | d_gene | v_gene | abundance | j_gene
TGCAGTGCCCCCGATCTGACTAGCGGGACCTACAATGAGCAGTTCTTC | CSAPDLTSGTYNEQFF | TRBD2 | TRBV20-1 | few | TRBJ2-1
TGCAGTGCCAGACGCGGGATCGCACCCGATACGCAGTATTTT | CSARRGIAPDTQYF | NA | TRBV20-1 | many | TRBJ2-3
TGTGCCAGCAGCTTATCTAGCGGGAGGGCCAACAATGAGCAGTTCTTC | CASSLSSGRANNEQFF | TRBD2 | TRBV7-3 | many | TRBJ2-1
TGTGCCAGCAGCCTCGTTGGGGCCAACGTCCTGACTTTC | CASSLVGANVLTF | NA | TRBV11-2 | few | TRBJ2-6
TGTGCCAGCAGTGGCCTTGGACAGGGGTTACAGCCCCAGCATTTT | CASSGLGQGLQPQHF | TRBD1 | TRBV2 | many | TRBJ1-5
TGTGCCAGTAGTCCTCACTCAGAGGGCACCGGGGAGCTGTTTTTT | CASSPHSEGTGELFF | NA | TRBV19 | few | TRBJ2-2
TGTGCCAGTAAGGGCAGGACCGTCTATGGCTACACCTTC | CASKGRTVYGYTF | NA | TRBV19 | many | TRBJ1-2
TGTGCCAGCAGCCTCGAGGGCCCCACAGATACGCAGTATTTT | CASSLEGPTDTQYF | NA | TRBV5-4 | NA | TRBJ2-3
TGCAGCGTTGAATGGTCGGACAGGGAGTCCTACAATGAGCAGTTCTTC | CSVEWSDRESYNEQFF | TRBD1 | TRBV29-1 | many | TRBJ2-1
TGCAGTGCTAGAGGTCCGGGGATTAGCACCGGGGAGCTGTTTTTT | CSARGPGISTGELFF | NA | TRBV20-1 | many | TRBJ2-2